The T cell receptor (beta chain) under discussion was sequenced for a study of T cell clones after liver transplantation. The table came from immunoSEQ multiplex PCR; TCRdb's copy has only in-frame clones and leaves some out. The profile shows 6,000 or so clones, 80% of them singletons. Germline V gene data show CDR1 as LNHDA and CDR2 as SQIVND (reference sequence). CDR3 length equals 12 residues. Trimming took off 6 bases at V and 0 bases at J, with 5 bases between the two ends. The TCR sequence derives from a human patient who received a liver transplant. Some of these T cells may belong to the graft donor. V usage is TRBV19 and J usage is TRBJ1-1, with D unclear. The starting material was CD8+ T cells from blood, obtained approximately 3.5 years after liver transplant. CDR3 protein: CASRELNTEAFF. Here the CDR3 DNA reads TGTGCCAGTAGAGAGTTGAACACTGAAGCTTTCTTT. The full variable domain, its missing parts supplied by reference TRBV19 and TRBJ1-1, is DGGITQSPKYLFRKEGQNVTLSCEQNLNHDAMYWYRQDPGQGLRLIYYSQIVNDFQKGDIAEGYSVSREKKESFPLTVTSAQKNPTAFYLCASRELNTEAFFGQGTRLTVV.